A selection of T cell receptor beta chains follows, all from one sample in a study of OX40 agonist ivuxolimab in advanced cancers. Repertoires were generated with immunoSEQ multiplex PCR, while TCRdb's copy carries only in-frame clones and drops some. The sample lists tens of thousands of clones; about 90% were seen once. The sequencing used CD4+ or CD8+ T cells sorted from blood, collected in a trial of the OX40 agonist ivuxolimab. All receptors derive from an adult with an advanced solid tumor such as melanoma, head and neck, liver or kidney cancer. Both conserved end residues are part of each CDR3. Each record gives: V gene, D gene, J gene, clone size, CDR3 protein, CDR3 DNA. The D gene is left open where the match is weak. Part of the rows lack a size; the others show once, few, many or a class for expanded clones.

TRBV7-2	TRBD1	TRBJ1-1	-	CASSLGQGVLEAFF	TGTGCCAGCAGCTTGGGACAGGGGGTGCTCGAAGCTTTCTTT
TRBV4-1	-	TRBJ2-2	-	CASSQRSGGGTGELFF	TGCGCCAGCAGCCAACGGTCGGGGGGCGGTACCGGGGAGCTGTTTTTT
TRBV10-3	-	TRBJ1-1	-	CAIRTSGNTEAFF	TGTGCCATCAGAACCTCCGGGAACACTGAAGCTTTCTTT
TRBV18	TRBD1	TRBJ2-7	once	CASSGQVSYEQYF	TGTGCCAGCTCCGGACAGGTTTCCTACGAGCAGTACTTC
TRBV11-2	-	TRBJ1-2	-	CASSLVRGGGYTF	TGTGCCAGCAGCTTAGTGAGGGGGGGCGGCTACACCTTC
TRBV9	-	TRBJ2-6	-	CASSPLLEAGANVLTF	TGTGCCAGCAGCCCCCTACTGGAGGCGGGGGCCAACGTCCTGACTTTC
TRBV2	-	TRBJ2-7	-	CASRPETYEQYF	TGTGCCAGCCGTCCGGAGACCTACGAGCAGTACTTC
TRBV28	-	TRBJ1-1	-	CASSFRAMNTEAFF	TGTGCCAGCAGTTTCAGGGCAATGAACACTGAAGCTTTCTTT
TRBV7-9	-	TRBJ1-2	-	CASSLDTQGFFRDGYTF	TGTGCCAGCAGCTTAGATACCCAGGGTTTTTTTCGGGATGGCTACACCTTC
TRBV5-1	-	TRBJ2-2	-	CASSLVMGAGELFF	TGCGCCAGCAGCTTGGTCATGGGTGCCGGGGAGCTGTTTTTT
TRBV19	-	TRBJ2-2	-	CASSIGVNTGELFF	TGTGCCAGTAGTATTGGGGTGAACACCGGGGAGCTGTTTTTT
TRBV2	-	TRBJ2-1	-	CASSAGGSSYNEQFF	TGTGCCAGCAGTGCCGGCGGAAGCTCCTACAATGAGCAGTTCTTC
TRBV18	-	TRBJ2-3	-	CASSPVLERTDTQYF	TGTGCCAGCTCACCCGTCCTAGAACGCACAGATACGCAGTATTTT
TRBV4-1	-	TRBJ2-3	-	CASSRTPVSSTDTQYF	TGCGCCAGCAGCCGGACACCTGTATCTAGCACAGATACGCAGTATTTT
TRBV7-9	-	TRBJ2-5	-	CASTNLPETQYF	TGTGCCAGCACCAACTTGCCAGAGACCCAGTACTTC
TRBV6-1	-	TRBJ1-5	few	CATLPLVATYQPQHF	TGTGCCACCCTACCCCTGGTAGCTACCTATCAGCCCCAGCATTTT
TRBV5-8	-	TRBJ1-5	-	CASSLVRTQPQHF	TGTGCCAGCAGCTTGGTTAGGACTCAGCCCCAGCATTTT
TRBV19	-	TRBJ1-1	-	CASSIQGISPEAFF	TGTGCCAGTAGTATACAGGGTATTTCTCCTGAAGCTTTCTTT
TRBV18	TRBD1	TRBJ1-2	-	CASSPLDRVVDGYTF	TGTGCCAGCTCACCACTAGACAGGGTGGTAGACGGCTACACCTTC
TRBV6-1	-	TRBJ2-3	-	CASSGALTSTDTQYF	TGTGCCAGCAGTGGAGCTCTAACTAGCACAGATACGCAGTATTTT
TRBV7-9	-	TRBJ2-5	-	CASSLGDTGDGETQYF	TGTGCCAGCAGCTTAGGGGACACAGGTGACGGAGAGACCCAGTACTTC
TRBV15	TRBD1	TRBJ2-2	-	CATSRDWQGARTGELFF	TGTGCCACCAGCAGAGATTGGCAGGGGGCGAGGACCGGGGAGCTGTTTTTT
TRBV19	-	TRBJ2-5	-	CASSKGRAGQETQYF	TGTGCCAGTAGTAAGGGCAGGGCAGGACAAGAGACCCAGTACTTC
TRBV6-6	TRBD2	TRBJ2-2	-	CASSYRTSGRKGELFF	TGTGCCAGCAGTTATAGGACTAGCGGGAGGAAGGGGGAGCTGTTTTTT
TRBV7-9	-	TRBJ2-2	-	CASSRDGITNTGELFF	TGTGCCAGCAGTCGGGACGGAATAACGAACACCGGGGAGCTGTTTTTT
TRBV5-5	TRBD1	TRBJ2-2	-	CASSTGQGARNTGELFF	TGTGCCAGCAGCACAGGACAGGGGGCGCGAAACACCGGGGAGCTGTTTTTT
TRBV5-4	TRBD1	TRBJ2-3	-	CASSLARTGNTDTQYF	TGTGCCAGCAGCTTGGCCCGGACAGGGAACACAGATACGCAGTATTTT
TRBV5-1	-	TRBJ1-1	-	CASSLAISGVGAFF	TGCGCCAGCAGCTTGGCTATCAGTGGGGTCGGGGCTTTCTTT
TRBV28	TRBD2	TRBJ2-1	-	CASSLAGVGEQFF	TGTGCCAGCAGTTTAGCGGGGGTGGGTGAGCAGTTCTTC
TRBV11-3	TRBD2	TRBJ2-1	-	CASSPGTSSYNEQFF	TGTGCCAGCAGCCCCGGGACTAGCTCCTACAATGAGCAGTTCTTC
TRBV2	TRBD2	TRBJ2-7	-	CASRGGIRDAHYEQYF	TGTGCCAGCAGGGGGGGGATCCGGGACGCACACTACGAGCAGTACTTC